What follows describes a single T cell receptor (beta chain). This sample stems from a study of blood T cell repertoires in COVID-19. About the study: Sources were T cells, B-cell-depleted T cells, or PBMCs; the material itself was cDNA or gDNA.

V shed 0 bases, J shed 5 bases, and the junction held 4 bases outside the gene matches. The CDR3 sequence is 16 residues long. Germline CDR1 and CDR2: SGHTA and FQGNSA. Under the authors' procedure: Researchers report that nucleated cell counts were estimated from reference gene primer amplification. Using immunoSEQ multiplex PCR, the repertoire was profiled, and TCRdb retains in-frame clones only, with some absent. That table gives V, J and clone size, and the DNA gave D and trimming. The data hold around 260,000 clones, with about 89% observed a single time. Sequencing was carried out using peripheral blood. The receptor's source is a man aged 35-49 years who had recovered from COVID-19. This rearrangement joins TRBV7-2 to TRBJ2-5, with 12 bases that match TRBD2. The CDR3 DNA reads TGTGCCAGCAGCTTAGCTCGCCTAGCGGGAGGGGAGACCCAGTACTTC. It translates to CASSLARLAGGETQYF.